One T cell receptor (beta chain) is described in this entry. Its specificity is unknown. The CDR3 extends over 14 amino acids. The germline CDR1 and CDR2 sequences are MNHEY and SVGAGI. Trimming took 6 bases from V and 2 from J, leaving 11 bases between them. These data are taken from a study of cytomegalovirus exposure and HLA in healthy donors. In the PCR, 60 Vbeta and 13 Jbeta primers were used. This table comes from immunoSEQ multiplex PCR, and its TCRdb copy is limited to in-frame clones, with some not included. Its listing shows roughly 80,000 clones. Study results and limitations: Most TCRs appeared rarely, but some public TCRs recurred in many donors. A later analysis reportedly found that, within productive TCRs, an Asian-associated ancestry cluster had fewer N-insertions than the mean observed across the approximately 700 donors. It was only CMV serostatus that was available as immune exposure information.

This TCR came from a girl between 5 and 17 years old in good health and CMV-seropositive. The sequencing sample was made of PBMCs. J is TRBJ2-1 and V is TRBV6-5; no clear D gene. The CDR3 DNA sequence: TGTGCCAGCAGCTTGGGCCTTCCCTACAATGAGCAGTTCTTC. Its protein is CASSLGLPYNEQFF.